This T cell receptor (beta chain) was retrieved from a study of shared clonotypes between healthy human individuals. General study findings and limits: Of the naive CD4 clonotypes, around 4.9% were shared across a handful of donors. The study's rarefaction showed incomplete sorted-subset sequencing despite large depth.

Clones were sequenced by immunoSEQ multiplex PCR, and TCRdb holds only the in-frame ones, with some missing. This sample has roughly 1.4 million clones, with around 98.5% found just once. Remarks on this clone: What it binds is not known.

Germline CDR1 is SGHAT and CDR2 is FQNNGV. The CDR3 has 16 residues. Germline trimming cut 4 bases from V and 4 bases from J; bases unmatched to any gene: 4. The receptor comes from a man aged 25-45 years in good health. The chain employs TRBV11-2 and TRBJ2-7, with 16 bases lining up with TRBD2. Input material: naive CD4+ T cells sorted from blood. Subset given: CD45RA+ positively selected. The CDR3 is CASSWGLAGGRYEQYF. The CDR3 DNA is TGTGCCAGCAGCTGGGGACTAGCGGGAGGGCGGTACGAGCAGTACTTC.